This is a list of T cell receptor beta chains from one sample in a study of cytomegalovirus exposure and HLA in healthy donors. Sequenced by immunoSEQ multiplex PCR; TCRdb stores in-frame clones only, minus some. The table includes 95,000 to 150,000 clones, over 80% detected once. Sequenced material: PBMCs. The receptors come from a man aged 45-65 years in good health and CMV-seronegative. The CDR3 runs from the conserved cysteine through the conserved F or W. D genes are given only for firm matches. A clone size is listed for some rows: how often the clone was seen (once, few, many), or a class if it is expanded.

D,length,size,J,V,CDR3,DNA
TRBD1,16,NA,TRBJ2-2,TRBV11-1,CASSLPRTGGTGELFF,TGTGCCAGCAGCTTACCCCGGACAGGGGGCACCGGGGAGCTGTTTTTT
TRBD1,16,NA,TRBJ1-1,TRBV27,CASSSYLRTGNTEAFF,TGTGCCAGCAGTTCATACCTAAGGACAGGGAACACTGAAGCTTTCTTT
NA,13,NA,TRBJ1-1,TRBV11-3,CASSQLVDTEAFF,TGTGCCAGCAGCCAACTCGTAGACACTGAAGCTTTCTTT
NA,12,once,TRBJ1-1,TRBV11-2,CASRPGWTEAFF,TGTGCCAGCAGACCAGGGTGGACTGAAGCTTTCTTT
TRBD1,14,NA,TRBJ2-1,TRBV30,CACRRDRDHNEQFF,TGTGCTTGTCGCCGGGACAGGGACCACAATGAGCAGTTCTTC
TRBD1,19,NA,TRBJ2-7,TRBV11-2,CASSLVGGTGGESSYEQYF,TGTGCCAGCAGCTTAGTCGGCGGGACAGGGGGTGAAAGCTCCTACGAGCAGTACTTC
TRBD1,16,NA,TRBJ2-7,TRBV5-6,CASSKTGFSRGWEQYF,TGTGCCAGCAGCAAGACAGGGTTCTCACGTGGGTGGGAGCAGTACTTC
NA,14,NA,TRBJ2-5,TRBV27,CASSLSTAKETQYF,TGTGCCAGCAGTTTATCCACAGCCAAAGAGACCCAGTACTTC
NA,12,NA,TRBJ2-2,TRBV6-5,CASTSGLRELFF,TGTGCCAGCACCTCAGGGCTTAGGGAGCTGTTTTTT
NA,10,NA,TRBJ2-7,TRBV20-1,CSAGQYEQYF,TGCAGTGCCGGACAGTACGAGCAGTACTTC
NA,12,NA,TRBJ1-2,TRBV5-1,CASSFGGFGYTF,TGCGCCAGCAGCTTCGGAGGGTTTGGCTACACCTTC
NA,15,NA,TRBJ1-5,TRBV5-5,CASSLAPGEGQPQHF,TGTGCCAGCAGCTTGGCACCAGGGGAGGGTCAGCCCCAGCATTTT
NA,11,NA,TRBJ2-3,TRBV20-1,CSARDTGPQYF,TGCAGTGCTAGAGATACAGGTCCGCAGTATTTT
TRBD2,16,NA,TRBJ2-7,TRBV27,CASSSISGRAGGEQYF,TGTGCCAGCAGTTCGATTAGCGGGAGGGCCGGGGGCGAGCAGTACTTC
NA,13,NA,TRBJ1-2,TRBV25-1,CASSGVRLYGYTF,TGTGCCAGCAGTGGCGTCCGCCTCTATGGCTACACCTTC
TRBD1,13,NA,TRBJ1-2,TRBV29-1,CSVPQQGAGGYTF,TGCAGCGTGCCTCAGCAGGGGGCGGGTGGCTACACCTTC
NA,15,few,TRBJ1-4,TRBV7-2,CASSSRGTTNEKLFF,TGTGCCAGCAGCTCAAGGGGGACAACTAATGAAAAACTGTTTTTT
TRBD2,17,NA,TRBJ2-1,TRBV5-5,CASSLELAGSSYNEQFF,TGTGCCAGCAGCTTGGAACTAGCGGGGAGCTCCTACAATGAGCAGTTCTTC
NA,17,NA,TRBJ1-2,TRBV11-2,CASSLAGRGKSNYGYTF,TGTGCCAGCAGCTTAGCGGGGAGAGGGAAAAGTAACTATGGCTACACCTTC
TRBD1,15,few,TRBJ2-7,TRBV28,CASSFEGQGTYEQYF,TGTGCCAGCAGTTTTGAGGGACAGGGGACCTACGAGCAGTACTTC
TRBD2,15,NA,TRBJ2-1,TRBV6-6,CASSLLAGESNEQFF,TGTGCCAGCAGCCTCCTAGCGGGAGAAAGCAATGAGCAGTTCTTC
TRBD2,18,NA,TRBJ2-2,TRBV4-2,CASSQLAGVRANTGELFF,TGTGCCAGCAGCCAATTAGCGGGAGTTCGGGCTAACACCGGGGAGCTGTTTTTT
NA,11,once,TRBJ2-7,TRBV28,CASSLGGEQYF,TGTGCCAGCAGTTTGGGGGGCGAGCAGTACTTC
TRBD1,15,NA,TRBJ1-2,TRBV5-6,CASSPTTGGNYGYTF,TGTGCCAGCAGCCCTACAACAGGGGGAAACTATGGCTACACCTTC